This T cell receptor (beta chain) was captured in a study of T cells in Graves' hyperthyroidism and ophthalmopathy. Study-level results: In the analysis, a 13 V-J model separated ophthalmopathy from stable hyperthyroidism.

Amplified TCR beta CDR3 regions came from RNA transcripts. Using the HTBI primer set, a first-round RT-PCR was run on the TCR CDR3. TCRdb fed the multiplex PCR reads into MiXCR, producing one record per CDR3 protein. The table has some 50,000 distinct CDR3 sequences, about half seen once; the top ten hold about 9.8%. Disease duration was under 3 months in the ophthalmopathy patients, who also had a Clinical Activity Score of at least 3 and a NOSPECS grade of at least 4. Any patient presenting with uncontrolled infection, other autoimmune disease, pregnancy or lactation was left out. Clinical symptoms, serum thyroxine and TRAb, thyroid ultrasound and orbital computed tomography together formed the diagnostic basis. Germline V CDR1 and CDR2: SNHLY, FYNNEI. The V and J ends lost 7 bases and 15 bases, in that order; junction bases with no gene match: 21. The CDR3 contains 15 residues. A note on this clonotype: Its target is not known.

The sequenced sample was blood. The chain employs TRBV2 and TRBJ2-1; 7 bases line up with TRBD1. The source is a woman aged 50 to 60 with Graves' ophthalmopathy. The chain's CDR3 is CASMERGGPYNRRFF. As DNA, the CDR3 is TGTGCCAGCATGGAGCGAGGGGGCCCCTACAATAGGCGGTTCTTC.